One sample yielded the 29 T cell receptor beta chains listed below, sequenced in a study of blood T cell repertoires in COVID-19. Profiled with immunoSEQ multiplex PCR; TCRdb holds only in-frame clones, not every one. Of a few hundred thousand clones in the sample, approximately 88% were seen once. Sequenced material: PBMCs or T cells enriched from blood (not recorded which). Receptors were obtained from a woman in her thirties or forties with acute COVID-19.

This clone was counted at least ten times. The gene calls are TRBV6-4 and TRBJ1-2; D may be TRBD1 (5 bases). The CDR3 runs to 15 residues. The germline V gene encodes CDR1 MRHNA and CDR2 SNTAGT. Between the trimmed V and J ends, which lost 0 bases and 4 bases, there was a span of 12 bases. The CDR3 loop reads CASSDSTGEFYGYTF. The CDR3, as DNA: TGTGCCAGCAGTGACTCGACGGGGGAGTTCTATGGCTACACCTTC.

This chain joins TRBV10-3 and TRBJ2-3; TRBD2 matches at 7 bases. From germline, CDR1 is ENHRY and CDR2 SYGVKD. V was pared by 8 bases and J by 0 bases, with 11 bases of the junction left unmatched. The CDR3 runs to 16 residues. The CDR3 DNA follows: TGTGCCATCCGTGGGGGGGTGGCGGAAAGCACAGATACGCAGTATTTT. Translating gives CAIRGGVAESTDTQYF.

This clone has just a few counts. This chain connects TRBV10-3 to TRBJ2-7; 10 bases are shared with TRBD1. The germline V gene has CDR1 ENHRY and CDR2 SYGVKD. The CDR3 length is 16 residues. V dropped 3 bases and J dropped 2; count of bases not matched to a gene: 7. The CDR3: CAISEKWTGGTYEQYF. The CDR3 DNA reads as TGTGCCATCAGTGAAAAATGGACAGGGGGGACCTACGAGCAGTACTTC.

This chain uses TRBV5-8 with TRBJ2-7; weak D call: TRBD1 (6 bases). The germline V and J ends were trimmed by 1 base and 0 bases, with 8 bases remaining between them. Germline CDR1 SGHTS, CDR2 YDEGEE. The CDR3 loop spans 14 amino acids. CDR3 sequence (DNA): TGTGCCAGCAGCTTGACAGGGTACTCCTACGAGCAGTACTTC. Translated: CASSLTGYSYEQYF.

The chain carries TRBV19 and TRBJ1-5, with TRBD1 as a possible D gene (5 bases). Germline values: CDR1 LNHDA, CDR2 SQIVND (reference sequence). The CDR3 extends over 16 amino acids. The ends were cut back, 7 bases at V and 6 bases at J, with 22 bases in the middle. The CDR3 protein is CASKGRAETGGQPQHF. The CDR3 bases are TGTGCCAGTAAAGGGAGGGCAGAGACGGGGGGTCAGCCCCAGCATTTT.

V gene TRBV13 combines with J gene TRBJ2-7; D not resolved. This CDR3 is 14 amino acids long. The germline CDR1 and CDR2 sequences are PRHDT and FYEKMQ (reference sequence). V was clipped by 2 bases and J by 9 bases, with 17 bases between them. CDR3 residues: CASSLLKDLRAQYF. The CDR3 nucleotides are TGTGCCAGCAGCTTATTAAAAGATCTACGAGCGCAGTACTTC.

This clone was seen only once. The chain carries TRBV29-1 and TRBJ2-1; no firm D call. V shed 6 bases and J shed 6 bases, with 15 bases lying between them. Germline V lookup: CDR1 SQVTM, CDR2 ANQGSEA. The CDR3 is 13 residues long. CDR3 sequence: CSVERARRNEQFF. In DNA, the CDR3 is TGCAGCGTGGAGCGCGCTCGGCGCAATGAGCAGTTCTTC.

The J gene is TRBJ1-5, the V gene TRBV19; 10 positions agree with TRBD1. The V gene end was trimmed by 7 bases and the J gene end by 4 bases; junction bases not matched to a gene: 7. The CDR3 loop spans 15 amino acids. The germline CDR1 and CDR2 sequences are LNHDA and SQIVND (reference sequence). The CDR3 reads CASKPDRGPNQPQHF. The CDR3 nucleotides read TGTGCCAGTAAACCCGACAGGGGGCCAAATCAGCCCCAGCATTTT.

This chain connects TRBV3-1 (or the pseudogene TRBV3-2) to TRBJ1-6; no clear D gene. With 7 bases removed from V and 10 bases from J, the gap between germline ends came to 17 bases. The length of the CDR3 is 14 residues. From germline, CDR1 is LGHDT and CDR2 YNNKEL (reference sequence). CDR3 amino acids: CASTLKPVGSPLHF. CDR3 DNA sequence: TGTGCCAGCACCCTAAAGCCGGTCGGGTCACCCCTCCACTTT.

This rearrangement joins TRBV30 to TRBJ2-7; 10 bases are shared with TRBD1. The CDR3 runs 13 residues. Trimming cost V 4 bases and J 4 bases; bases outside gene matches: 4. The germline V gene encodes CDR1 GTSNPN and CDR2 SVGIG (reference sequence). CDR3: CAWTWTGGYEQYF. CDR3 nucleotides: TGTGCCTGGACGTGGACAGGGGGTTACGAGCAGTACTTC.

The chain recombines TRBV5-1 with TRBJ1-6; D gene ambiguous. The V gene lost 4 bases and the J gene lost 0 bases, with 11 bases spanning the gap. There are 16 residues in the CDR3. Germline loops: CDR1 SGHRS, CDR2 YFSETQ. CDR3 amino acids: CASSRGYGSYNSPLHF. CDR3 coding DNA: TGCGCCAGCAGCCGAGGGTATGGCTCCTATAATTCACCCCTCCACTTT.

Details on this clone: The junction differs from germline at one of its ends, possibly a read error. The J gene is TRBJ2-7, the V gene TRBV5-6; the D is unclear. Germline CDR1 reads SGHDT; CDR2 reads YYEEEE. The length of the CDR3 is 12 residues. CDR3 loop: CASSLNVYGQYF. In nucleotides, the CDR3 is TGTGCCAGCAGCTTGAACGTCTACGGGCAGTACTTC.

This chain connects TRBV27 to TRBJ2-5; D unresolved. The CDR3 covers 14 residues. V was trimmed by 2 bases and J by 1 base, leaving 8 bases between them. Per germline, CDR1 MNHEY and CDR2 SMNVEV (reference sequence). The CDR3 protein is CASSLHRSQETQYF. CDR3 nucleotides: TGTGCCAGCAGTTTACACAGATCCCAAGAGACCCAGTACTTC.

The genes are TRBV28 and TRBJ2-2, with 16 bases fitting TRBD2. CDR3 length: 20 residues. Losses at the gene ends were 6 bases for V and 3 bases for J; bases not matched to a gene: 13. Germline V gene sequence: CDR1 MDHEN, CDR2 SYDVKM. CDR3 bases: TGTGCCAGCAGACCCCTCCCGGGACTAGCGGGAGGGCCCCACACCGGGGAGCTGTTTTTT. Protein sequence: CASRPLPGLAGGPHTGELFF.

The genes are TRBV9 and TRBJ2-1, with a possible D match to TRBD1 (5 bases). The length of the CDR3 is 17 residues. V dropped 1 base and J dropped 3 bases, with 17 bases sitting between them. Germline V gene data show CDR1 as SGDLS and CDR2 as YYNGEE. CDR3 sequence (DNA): TGTGCCAGCAGCGTAAGCGCCCGCCTAGGGGACTACAATGAGCAGTTCTTC. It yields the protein CASSVSARLGDYNEQFF. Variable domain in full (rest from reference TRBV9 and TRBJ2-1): DSGVTQTPKHLITATGQRVTLRCSPRSGDLSVYWYQQSLDQGLQFLIQYYNGEERAKGNILERFSAQQFPDLHSELNLSSLELGDSALYFCASSVSARLGDYNEQFFGPGTRLTVL.

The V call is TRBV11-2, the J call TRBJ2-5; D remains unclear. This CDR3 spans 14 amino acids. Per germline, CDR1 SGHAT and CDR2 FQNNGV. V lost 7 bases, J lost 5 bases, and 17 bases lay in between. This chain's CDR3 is CASTLRQPGETQYF. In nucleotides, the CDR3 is TGTGCCAGCACCCTCCGACAACCCGGCGAGACCCAGTACTTC.

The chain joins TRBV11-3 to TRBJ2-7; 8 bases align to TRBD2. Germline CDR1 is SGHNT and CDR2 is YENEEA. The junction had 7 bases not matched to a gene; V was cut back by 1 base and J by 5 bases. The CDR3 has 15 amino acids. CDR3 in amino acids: CASSLGSGSHHEQYF. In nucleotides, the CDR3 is TGTGCCAGCAGCTTAGGGAGCGGGAGTCACCACGAGCAGTACTTC. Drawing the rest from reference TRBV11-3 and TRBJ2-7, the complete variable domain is EAGVVQSPRYKIIEKKQPVAFWCNPISGHNTLYWYLQNLGQGPELLIRYENEEAVDDSQLPKDRFSAERLKGVDSTLKIQPAELGDSAVYLCASSLGSGSHHEQYFGPGTRLTVT.

Here the CDR3 reads CASSYVLHYGYTF. In DNA form, the CDR3 reads TGTGCCAGCAGTTACGTCCTTCACTATGGCTACACCTTC. The genes are TRBV6-5 and TRBJ1-2, with unresolved D. This CDR3 comprises 13 residues. V was trimmed by 2 bases and J by 3 bases, leaving 7 bases between them. In germline, CDR1 is MNHEY, CDR2 SVGAGI.

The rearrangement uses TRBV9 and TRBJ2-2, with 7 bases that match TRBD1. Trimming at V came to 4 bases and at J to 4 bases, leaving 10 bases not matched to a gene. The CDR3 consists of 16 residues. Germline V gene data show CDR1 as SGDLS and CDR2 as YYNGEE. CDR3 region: CASSRSGTDLTGELFF. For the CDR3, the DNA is TGTGCCAGCAGCCGAAGTGGGACAGACCTCACCGGGGAGCTGTTTTTT.

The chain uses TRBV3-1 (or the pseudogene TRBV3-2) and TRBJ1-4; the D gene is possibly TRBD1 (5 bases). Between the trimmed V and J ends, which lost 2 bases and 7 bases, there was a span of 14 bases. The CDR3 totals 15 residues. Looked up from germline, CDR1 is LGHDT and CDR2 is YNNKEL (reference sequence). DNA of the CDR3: TGTGCCAGCAGCCAATTACAGGTGGAGGGTGAAAAACTGTTTTTT. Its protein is CASSQLQVEGEKLFF.

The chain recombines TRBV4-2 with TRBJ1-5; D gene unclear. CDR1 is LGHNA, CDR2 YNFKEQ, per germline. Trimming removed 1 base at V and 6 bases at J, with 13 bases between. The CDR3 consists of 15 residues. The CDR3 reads CASSQGPGHGQPQHF. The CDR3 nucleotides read TGTGCCAGCAGCCAAGGGCCAGGCCATGGTCAGCCCCAGCATTTT.

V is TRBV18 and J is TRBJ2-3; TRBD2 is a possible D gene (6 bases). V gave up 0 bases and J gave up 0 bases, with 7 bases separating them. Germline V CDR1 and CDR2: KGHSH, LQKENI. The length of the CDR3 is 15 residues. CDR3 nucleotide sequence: TGTGCCAGCTCACCACCGAGCGGGAGCACAGATACGCAGTATTTT. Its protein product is CASSPPSGSTDTQYF.

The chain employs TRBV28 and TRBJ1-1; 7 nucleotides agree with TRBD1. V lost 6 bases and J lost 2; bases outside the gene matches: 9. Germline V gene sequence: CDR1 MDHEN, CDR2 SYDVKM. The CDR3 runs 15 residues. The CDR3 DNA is TGTGCCAGCAGCGAGGGGGCCCTCCGTAACACTGAAGCTTTCTTT. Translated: CASSEGALRNTEAFF.

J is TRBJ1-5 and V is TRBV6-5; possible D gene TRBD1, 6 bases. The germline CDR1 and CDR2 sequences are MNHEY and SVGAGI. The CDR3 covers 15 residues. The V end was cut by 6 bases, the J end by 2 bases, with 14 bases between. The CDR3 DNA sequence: TGTGCCAGCAGCCAAAGGGGGTCTGGCAATCAGCCCCAGCATTTT. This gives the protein CASSQRGSGNQPQHF.

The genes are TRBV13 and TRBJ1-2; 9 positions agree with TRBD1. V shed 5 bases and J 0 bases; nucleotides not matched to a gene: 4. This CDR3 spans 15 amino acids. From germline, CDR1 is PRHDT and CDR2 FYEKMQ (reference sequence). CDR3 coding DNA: TGTGCCAGCAGCCCGAGGACAGGGGCTAACTATGGCTACACCTTC. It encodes CASSPRTGANYGYTF.

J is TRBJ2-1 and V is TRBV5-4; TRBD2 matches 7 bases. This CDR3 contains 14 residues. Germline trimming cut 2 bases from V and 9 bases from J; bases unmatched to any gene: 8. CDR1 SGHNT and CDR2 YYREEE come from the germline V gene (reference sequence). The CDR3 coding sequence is TGTGCCAGCAGCTTTGGGGGGGGGACCCGTGAGCAGTTCTTC. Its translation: CASSFGGGTREQFF.

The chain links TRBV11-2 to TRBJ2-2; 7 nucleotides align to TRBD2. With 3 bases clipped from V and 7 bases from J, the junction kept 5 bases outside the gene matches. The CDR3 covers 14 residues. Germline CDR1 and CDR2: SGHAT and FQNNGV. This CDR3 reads CASSFGLVDGELFF. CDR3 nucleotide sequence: TGTGCCAGCAGCTTCGGACTAGTGGACGGGGAGCTGTTTTTT.

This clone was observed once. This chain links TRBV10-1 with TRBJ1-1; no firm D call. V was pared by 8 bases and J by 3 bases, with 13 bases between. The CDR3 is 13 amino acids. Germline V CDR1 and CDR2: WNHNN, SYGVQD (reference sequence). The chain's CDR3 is CASQRAGDTEAFF. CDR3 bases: TGCGCCAGCCAGAGGGCCGGGGACACTGAAGCTTTCTTT.

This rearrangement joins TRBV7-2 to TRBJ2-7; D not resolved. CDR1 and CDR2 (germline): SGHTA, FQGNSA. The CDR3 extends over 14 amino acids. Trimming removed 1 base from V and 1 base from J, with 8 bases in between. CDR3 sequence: CASSLGLVSYEQYF. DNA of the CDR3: TGTGCCAGCAGCTTAGGTCTCGTGTCCTACGAGCAGTACTTC.